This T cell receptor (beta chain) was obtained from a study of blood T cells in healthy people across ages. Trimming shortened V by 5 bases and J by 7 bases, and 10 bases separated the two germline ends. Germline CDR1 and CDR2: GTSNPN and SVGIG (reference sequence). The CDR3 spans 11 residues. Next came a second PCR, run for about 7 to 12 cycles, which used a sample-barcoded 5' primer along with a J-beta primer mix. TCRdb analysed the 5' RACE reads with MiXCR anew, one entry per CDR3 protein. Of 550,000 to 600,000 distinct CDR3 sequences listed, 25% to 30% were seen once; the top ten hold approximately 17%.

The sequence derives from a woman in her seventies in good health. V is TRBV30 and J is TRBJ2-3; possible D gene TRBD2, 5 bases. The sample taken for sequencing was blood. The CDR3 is CAWPWEYTQYF. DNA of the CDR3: TGTGCCTGGCCCTGGGAGTATACGCAGTATTTT.